Shown below are 8 T cell receptor beta chains from a single sample sequenced in a study of T cells in Graves' hyperthyroidism and ophthalmopathy. Amplified TCR beta CDR3 regions derived from RNA transcripts. Primed by the HTBI set, a first-round RT-PCR was run on the TCR CDR3. TCRdb reprocessed the multiplex PCR reads with MiXCR, giving one entry per CDR3 protein. This sample has some 690,000 distinct CDR3 sequences, with 17% found just once. The source material was blood. The receptors shown here come from a middle-aged man with Graves' hyperthyroidism.

This clonotype was seen repeatedly, ten times or more. The rearrangement joins TRBV6-1 to TRBJ2-1; TRBD1 matches at 9 bases. The CDR3 is made up of 17 amino acids. From germline, CDR1 is MNHNS and CDR2 SASEGT. V lost 5 bases, J lost 6 bases, and 14 bases stayed unmatched. The CDR3: CASSFLPPGQGSNEQFF. The CDR3 coding sequence is TGTGCCAGCAGTTTTCTCCCTCCGGGACAGGGTAGCAATGAGCAGTTCTTC.

The chain combines TRBV6-6 with TRBJ1-2; no clear D. Germline-derived CDR1 and CDR2 are MNHNY and SVGAGI (reference sequence). V dropped 0 bases and J dropped 1 base, with 9 bases sitting between them. The CDR3 spans 15 residues. The CDR3 protein is CASSYSADFNYGYTF. CDR3 nucleotide sequence: TGTGCCAGCAGTTACTCGGCAGATTTTAACTATGGCTACACCTTC.

This clonotype was counted between two and nine times. This sequence joins TRBV3-1 and TRBJ2-3; possibly TRBD1 or TRBD2 for D (5 bases each). Germline V gene lookup returns CDR1 LGHDT and CDR2 YNNKEL (reference sequence). The CDR3 runs to 15 residues. V lost 0 bases, J lost 4 bases, and 11 bases lay in between. DNA for the CDR3: TGTGCCAGCAGCCAAGACTGGGACCCTTCAGATACGCAGTATTTT. Protein product: CASSQDWDPSDTQYF.

This clonotype was detected many times. V is TRBV11-2 and J is TRBJ1-6; the D is unclear. V was pared by 6 bases and J by 8 bases, with 17 bases between. Germline V gene sequence: CDR1 SGHAT, CDR2 FQNNGV. There are 15 residues in the CDR3. The CDR3 DNA reads as TGTGCCAGCAGACCCTCGTTCGTCCGCGATTCACCCCTCCACTTT. This codes for CASRPSFVRDSPLHF.

This clonotype was seen many times. The chain links TRBV6-5 to TRBJ2-2; D not resolved. The V and J ends lost 2 bases and 0 bases respectively, with 7 bases between them. CDR3 size: 15 residues. In germline, CDR1 is MNHEY, CDR2 SVGAGI. As DNA, the CDR3 is TGTGCCAGCAGTTACGGCCGACCGAACACCGGGGAGCTGTTTTTT. As protein: CASSYGRPNTGELFF.

This clonotype has ten or more counts. This chain links TRBV19 with TRBJ2-1; D not resolved. Looked up from germline, CDR1 is LNHDA and CDR2 is SQIVND (reference sequence). Trimming took 5 bases from V and 4 from J, leaving 6 bases between them. This CDR3 spans 12 amino acids. CDR3 nucleotide sequence: TGTGCCAGTAGTGCCAGGTACAATGAGCAGTTCTTC. Translating it yields CASSARYNEQFF.

This clonotype has more than one count but fewer than ten. V usage is TRBV19 and J usage is TRBJ2-7; 11 bases agree with TRBD2. J lost 2 bases, V lost 2 bases, and 2 bases had no gene match. CDR1 is LNHDA, CDR2 SQIVND, per germline (reference sequence). This CDR3 contains 15 residues. CDR3 amino acids: CASSIRGLAAYEQYF. The CDR3 DNA reads TGTGCCAGTAGTATAAGGGGACTAGCGGCCTACGAGCAGTACTTC. Full variable domain (missing parts from reference TRBV19 and TRBJ2-7): DGGITQSPKYLFRKEGQNVTLSCEQNLNHDAMYWYRQDPGQGLRLIYYSQIVNDFQKGDIAEGYSVSREKKESFPLTVTSAQKNPTAFYLCASSIRGLAAYEQYFGPGTRLTVT.

This rearrangement joins TRBV28 to TRBJ1-1; possibly TRBD1 for D (6 bases). Germline CDR1 is MDHEN and CDR2 is SYDVKM. This CDR3 contains 14 residues. Trimming removed 8 bases from V and 0 bases from J, with 13 bases in between. As DNA, the CDR3 is TGTGCCAGCCCCTGGGACATCCTGAACACTGAAGCTTTCTTT. It is translated as CASPWDILNTEAFF.